This T cell receptor (beta chain) was captured in a study of cytomegalovirus exposure and HLA in healthy donors. Whole-study findings and limits: Analysis performed later found over 15,000 TCR beta sequences associated with HLA alleles at 0.05 false discovery rate. Most of the CMV-associated TCR beta chains (in a later analysis) appeared to be HLA-restricted. It has been reported that TCR beta sequences accurately predicted the HLA-A and HLA-B alleles of most subjects.

Notes on this clone: What it binds is not known.

The V segment lost 4 bases and the J segment 2 bases; nucleotides outside the gene matches: 2. The germline V gene encodes CDR1 SGHTA and CDR2 FQGNSA. The CDR3 spans 15 residues. Donors in the study were healthy people who gave bone marrow. It was with 60 Vbeta and 13 Jbeta primers that the PCR ran. Generated by immunoSEQ multiplex PCR, the TCRdb table keeps only in-frame clones and is missing some. Here the sample spans approximately 160,000 clones, roughly 72% being singletons. Sequenced input: PBMCs. This receptor was obtained from a man aged 35 to 55 in good health and CMV-seronegative. The V gene is TRBV7-2, the J gene TRBJ2-7, with 13 bases matching TRBD2. The DNA of the CDR3 is TGTGCCAGCAGCTCCACTAGCGGGAGGGCCTACGAGCAGTACTTC. This codes for CASSSTSGRAYEQYF.